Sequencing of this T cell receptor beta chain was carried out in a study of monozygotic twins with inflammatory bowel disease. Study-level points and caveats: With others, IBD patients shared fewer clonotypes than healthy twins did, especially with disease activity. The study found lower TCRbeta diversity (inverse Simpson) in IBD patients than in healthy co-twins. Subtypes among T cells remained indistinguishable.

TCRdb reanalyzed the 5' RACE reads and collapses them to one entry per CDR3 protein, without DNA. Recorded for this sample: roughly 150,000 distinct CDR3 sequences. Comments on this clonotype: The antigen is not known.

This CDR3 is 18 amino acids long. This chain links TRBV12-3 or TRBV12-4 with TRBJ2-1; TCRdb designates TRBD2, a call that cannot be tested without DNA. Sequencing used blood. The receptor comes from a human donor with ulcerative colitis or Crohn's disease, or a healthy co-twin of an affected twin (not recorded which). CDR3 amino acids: CASSLARIALNSYNEQFF.